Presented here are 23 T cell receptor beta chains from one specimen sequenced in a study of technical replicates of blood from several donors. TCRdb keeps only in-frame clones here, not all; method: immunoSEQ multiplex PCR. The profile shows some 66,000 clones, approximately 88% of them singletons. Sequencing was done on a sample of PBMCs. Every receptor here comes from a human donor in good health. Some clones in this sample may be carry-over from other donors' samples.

CDR3 protein: CASSTGQVGVGELFF. CDR3 DNA sequence: TGTGCCAGTAGTACAGGACAGGTGGGGGTCGGGGAGCTGTTTTTT. V is TRBV19 and J is TRBJ2-2; 7 bases map to TRBD1. V dropped 4 bases and J dropped 7; count of bases not matched to a gene: 9. The CDR3 spans 15 residues. Germline CDR1 and CDR2: LNHDA and SQIVND (reference sequence).

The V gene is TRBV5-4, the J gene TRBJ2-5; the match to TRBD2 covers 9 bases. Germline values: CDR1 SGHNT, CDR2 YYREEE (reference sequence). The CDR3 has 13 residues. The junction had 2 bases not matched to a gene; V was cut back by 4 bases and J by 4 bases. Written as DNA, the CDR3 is TGTGCCAGCAGCAAACTAGCGGGAGAGACCCAGTACTTC. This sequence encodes CASSKLAGETQYF.

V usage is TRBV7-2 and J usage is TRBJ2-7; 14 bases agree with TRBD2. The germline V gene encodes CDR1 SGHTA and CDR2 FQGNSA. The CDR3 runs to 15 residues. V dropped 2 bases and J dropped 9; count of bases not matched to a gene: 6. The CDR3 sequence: CASSLPGTSGRVQYF. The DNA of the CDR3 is TGTGCCAGCAGCTTACCCGGGACTAGCGGGAGAGTGCAGTACTTC.

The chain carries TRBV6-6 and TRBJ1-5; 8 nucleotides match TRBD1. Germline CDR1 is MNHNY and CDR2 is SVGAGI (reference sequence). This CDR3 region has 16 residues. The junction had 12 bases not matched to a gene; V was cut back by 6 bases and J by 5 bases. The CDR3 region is CASSLRQGSTYQPQHF. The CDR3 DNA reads TGTGCCAGCAGCCTAAGACAGGGGAGTACCTATCAGCCCCAGCATTTT.

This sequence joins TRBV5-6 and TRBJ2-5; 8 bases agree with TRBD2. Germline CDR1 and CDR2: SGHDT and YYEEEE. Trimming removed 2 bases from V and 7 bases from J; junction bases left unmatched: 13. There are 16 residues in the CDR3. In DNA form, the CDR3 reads TGTGCCAGCAGCTTTGGCCTAGCGGGCGGTTCCGGGACCCAGTACTTC. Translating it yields CASSFGLAGGSGTQYF.

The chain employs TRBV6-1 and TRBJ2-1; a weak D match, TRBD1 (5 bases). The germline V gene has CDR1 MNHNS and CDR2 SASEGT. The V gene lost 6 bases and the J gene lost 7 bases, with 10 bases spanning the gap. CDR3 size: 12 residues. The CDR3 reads CASRGPYNEQFF. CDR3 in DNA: TGTGCCAGCAGGGGGCCTTATAATGAGCAGTTCTTC.

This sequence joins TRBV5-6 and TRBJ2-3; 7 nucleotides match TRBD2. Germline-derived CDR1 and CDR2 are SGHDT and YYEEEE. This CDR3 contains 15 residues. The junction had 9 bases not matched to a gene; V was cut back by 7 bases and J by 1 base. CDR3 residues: CASARRGGGTDTQYF. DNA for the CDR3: TGTGCCAGCGCCAGGAGGGGAGGGGGCACAGATACGCAGTATTTT.

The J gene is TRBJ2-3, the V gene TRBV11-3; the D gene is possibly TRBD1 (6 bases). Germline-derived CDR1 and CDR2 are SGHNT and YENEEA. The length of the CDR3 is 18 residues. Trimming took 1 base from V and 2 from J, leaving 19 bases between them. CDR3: CASSLGYGMGDTTDTQYF. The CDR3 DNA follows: TGTGCCAGCAGCTTAGGCTACGGAATGGGGGACACCACAGATACGCAGTATTTT.

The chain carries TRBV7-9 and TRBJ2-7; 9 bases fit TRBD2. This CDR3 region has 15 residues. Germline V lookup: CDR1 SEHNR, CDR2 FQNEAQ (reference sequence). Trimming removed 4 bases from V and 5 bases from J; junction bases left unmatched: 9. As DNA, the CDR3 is TGTGCCAGCAGCTCTAGTAGGACTAGCGACGACGAGCAGTACTTC. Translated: CASSSSRTSDDEQYF.

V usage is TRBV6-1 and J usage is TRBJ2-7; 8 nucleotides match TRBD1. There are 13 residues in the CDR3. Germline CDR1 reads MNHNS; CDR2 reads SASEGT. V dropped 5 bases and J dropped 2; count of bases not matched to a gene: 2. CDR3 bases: TGTGCCAGCAGTAGGACAGGGACCTACGAGCAGTACTTC. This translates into CASSRTGTYEQYF.

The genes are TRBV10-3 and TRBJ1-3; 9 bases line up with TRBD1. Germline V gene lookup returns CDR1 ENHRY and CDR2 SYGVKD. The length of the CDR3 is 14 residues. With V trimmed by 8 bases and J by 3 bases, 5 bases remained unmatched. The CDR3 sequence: CAIGGQGRGNTIYF. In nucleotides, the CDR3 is TGTGCCATCGGGGGACAGGGACGTGGAAACACCATATATTTT.

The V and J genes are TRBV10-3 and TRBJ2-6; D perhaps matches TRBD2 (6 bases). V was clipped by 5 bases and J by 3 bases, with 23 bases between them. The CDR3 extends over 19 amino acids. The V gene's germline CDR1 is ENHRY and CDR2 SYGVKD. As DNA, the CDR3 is TGTGCCATCAGTCCCCGGGTTGGCGGGGCCACGGGTGGGGCCAACGTCCTGACTTTC. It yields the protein CAISPRVGGATGGANVLTF.

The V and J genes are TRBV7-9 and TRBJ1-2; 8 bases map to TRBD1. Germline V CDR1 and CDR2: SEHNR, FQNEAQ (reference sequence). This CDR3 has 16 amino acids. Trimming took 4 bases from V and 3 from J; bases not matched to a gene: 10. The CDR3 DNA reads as TGTGCCAGCAGCTCTATAAGGACAGGGTCGGACTATGGCTACACCTTC. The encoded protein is CASSSIRTGSDYGYTF.

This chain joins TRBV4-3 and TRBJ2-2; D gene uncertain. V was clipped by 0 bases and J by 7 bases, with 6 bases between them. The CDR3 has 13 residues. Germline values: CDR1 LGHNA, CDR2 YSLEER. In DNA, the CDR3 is TGCGCCAGCAGCCAAGAGTATCGCGGGGAGCTGTTTTTT. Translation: CASSQEYRGELFF.

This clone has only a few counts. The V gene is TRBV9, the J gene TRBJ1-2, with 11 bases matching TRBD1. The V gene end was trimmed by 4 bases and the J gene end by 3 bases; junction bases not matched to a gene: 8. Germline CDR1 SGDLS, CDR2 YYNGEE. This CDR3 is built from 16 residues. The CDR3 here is CASSRTGGVSYYGYTF. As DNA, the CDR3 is TGTGCCAGCAGCCGGACAGGGGGCGTATCCTACTATGGCTACACCTTC. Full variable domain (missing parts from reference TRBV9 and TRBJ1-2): DSGVTQTPKHLITATGQRVTLRCSPRSGDLSVYWYQQSLDQGLQFLIQYYNGEERAKGNILERFSAQQFPDLHSELNLSSLELGDSALYFCASSRTGGVSYYGYTFGSGTRLTVV.

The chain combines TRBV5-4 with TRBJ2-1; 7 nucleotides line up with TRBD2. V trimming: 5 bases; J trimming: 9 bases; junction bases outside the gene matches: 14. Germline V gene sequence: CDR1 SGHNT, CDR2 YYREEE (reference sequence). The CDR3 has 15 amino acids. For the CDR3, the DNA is TGTGCCAGCAGTAGAGCGGCGGGAGATAGGGGTGAGCAGTTCTTC. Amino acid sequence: CASSRAAGDRGEQFF.

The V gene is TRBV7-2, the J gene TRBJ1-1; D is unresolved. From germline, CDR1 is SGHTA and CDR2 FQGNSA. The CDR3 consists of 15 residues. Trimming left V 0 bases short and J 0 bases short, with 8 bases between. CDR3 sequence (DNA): TGTGCCAGCAGCTTAGCGCCAGGTCTGAACACTGAAGCTTTCTTT. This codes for CASSLAPGLNTEAFF.

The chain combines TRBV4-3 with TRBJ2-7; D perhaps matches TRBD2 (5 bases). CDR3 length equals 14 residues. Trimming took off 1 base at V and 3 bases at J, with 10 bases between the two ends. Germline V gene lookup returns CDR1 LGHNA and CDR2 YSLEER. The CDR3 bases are TGCGCCAGCAGCCAAGGGGCGGGCGGCTACGAGCAGTACTTC. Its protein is CASSQGAGGYEQYF.

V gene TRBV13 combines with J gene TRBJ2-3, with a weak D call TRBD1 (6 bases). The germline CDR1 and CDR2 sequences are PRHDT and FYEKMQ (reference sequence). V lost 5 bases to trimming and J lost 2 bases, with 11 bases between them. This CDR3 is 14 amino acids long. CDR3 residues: CASSGRDTTDTQYF. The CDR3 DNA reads TGTGCCAGCAGCGGCCGGGACACCACAGATACGCAGTATTTT.

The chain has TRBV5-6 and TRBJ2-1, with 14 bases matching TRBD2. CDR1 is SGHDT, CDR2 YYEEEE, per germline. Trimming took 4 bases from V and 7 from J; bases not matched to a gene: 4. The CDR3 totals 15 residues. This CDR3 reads CASSRGLAGVNEQFF. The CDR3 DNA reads TGTGCCAGCAGCCGGGGACTAGCGGGAGTTAATGAGCAGTTCTTC. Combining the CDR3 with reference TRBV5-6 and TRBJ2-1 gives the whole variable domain DAGVTQSPTHLIKTRGQQVTLRCSPKSGHDTVSWYQQALGQGPQFIFQYYEEEERQRGNFPDRFSGHQFPNYSSELNVNALLLGDSALYLCASSRGLAGVNEQFFGPGTRLTVL.

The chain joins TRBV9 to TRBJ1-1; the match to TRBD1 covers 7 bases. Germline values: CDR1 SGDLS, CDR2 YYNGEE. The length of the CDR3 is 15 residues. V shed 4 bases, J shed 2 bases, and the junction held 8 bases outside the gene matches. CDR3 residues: CASSPSNRGNTEAFF. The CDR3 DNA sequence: TGTGCCAGCAGCCCGTCCAACAGGGGAAACACTGAAGCTTTCTTT.

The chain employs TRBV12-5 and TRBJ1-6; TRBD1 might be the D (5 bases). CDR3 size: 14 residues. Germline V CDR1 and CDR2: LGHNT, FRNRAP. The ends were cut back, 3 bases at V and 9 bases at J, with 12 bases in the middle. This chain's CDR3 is CASGFAPGASPLHF. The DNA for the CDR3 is TGTGCTAGTGGTTTTGCTCCTGGGGCTTCACCCCTCCACTTT. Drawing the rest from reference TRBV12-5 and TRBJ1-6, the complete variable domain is DARVTQTPRHKVTEMGQEVTMRCQPILGHNTVFWYRQTMMQGLELLAYFRNRAPLDDSGMPKDRFSAEMPDATLATLKIQPSEPRDSAVYFCASGFAPGASPLHFGNGTRLTVT.

The CDR3, as DNA: TGCGCCAGCAGCCAAGATACTAGCCCAGATACGCAGTATTTT. This encodes CASSQDTSPDTQYF. The chain uses TRBV4-3 and TRBJ2-3, with a weak D call TRBD2 (6 bases). From germline, CDR1 is LGHNA and CDR2 YSLEER. V lost 0 bases and J 4 bases, leaving 8 bases between the germline ends. The CDR3 is 14 amino acids.